The clone carrying this T cell receptor beta chain was found once. The antigen remains undetermined. Germline values: CDR1 DFQATT, CDR2 SNEGSKA (reference sequence). The CDR3 is 15 residues long. J gave up 6 bases and V 1 base, and 5 bases lay outside the gene matches. This specimen belongs to a study of post-analysis software for immune sequencing data. Study observations and caveats: Four or five TRBV segments, TRBV5-6, TRBV5-1 and TRBV20-1 among them, were found more frequent in patients than controls.

The library was made from cDNA and included unique molecular identifiers. TCRdb redid the calling of the PCR reads with MiXCR, one entry per CDR3 protein. This repertoire shows hundreds of thousands of distinct CDR3 sequences, about 27% found once; its top ten account for around 0.56%. V gene TRBV20-1 combines with J gene TRBJ2-2; TRBD1 matches 10 bases. This TCR was recovered from a girl between 5 and 17 years old with multiple sclerosis. The sequenced sample consisted of blood. CDR3 DNA sequence: TGCAGTGCTAGAGGGACAGGGGGAATGGCCGGGGAGCTGTTTTTT. This sequence encodes CSARGTGGMAGELFF.